The 5 T cell receptor beta chains below all came from one sample that was sequenced in a study of T cells after yellow fever vaccination. MiXCR, run by TCRdb on the 5' RACE reads, gives a single entry per CDR3 protein. The sample comprises some 350,000 distinct CDR3 sequences, roughly 10% of which are singletons, and roughly 18% rests with the top ten. Source: PBMCs, taken on the day of the first yellow fever vaccination. The receptor set was obtained from a man between 18 and 35 years old who received the YFV17D yellow fever vaccine.

V gene TRBV19 combines with J gene TRBJ2-7; D may be TRBD2 (6 bases). The CDR3 runs to 13 residues. The V gene's germline CDR1 is LNHDA and CDR2 SQIVND (reference sequence). Trimming took off 5 bases at V and 5 bases at J, with 13 bases between the two ends. The DNA for the CDR3 is TGTGCCAGTAGTCGGAGGGATTACAACGAGCAGTACTTC. This codes for CASSRRDYNEQYF.

The sample holds many counts of this clonotype. The chain combines TRBV20-1 with TRBJ2-1; D not resolved. Trimming left V 8 bases short and J 0 bases short, with 11 bases between. The CDR3 consists of 13 residues. Germline values: CDR1 DFQATT, CDR2 SNEGSKA (reference sequence). DNA for the CDR3: TGCAGTAAAGCGCCAAGCTCCTACAATGAGCAGTTCTTC. Protein sequence: CSKAPSSYNEQFF.

This clonotype has a handful of counts. The rearrangement joins TRBV10-3 to TRBJ2-1; D is unclear. The V gene lost 10 bases and the J gene lost 2 bases, with 21 bases spanning the gap. The CDR3 is made up of 16 amino acids. Per germline, CDR1 ENHRY and CDR2 SYGVKD. This chain's CDR3 is CATNPRAVDPYNEQFF. The CDR3 region has the DNA TGTGCCACAAACCCCCGGGCCGTCGATCCCTACAATGAGCAGTTCTTC.

The chain has TRBV20-1 and TRBJ1-2, with D perhaps matching TRBD1 (5 bases). The V and J ends lost 3 bases and 5 bases respectively, with 13 bases between them. The CDR3 length is 13 residues. The germline gives CDR1 DFQATT, CDR2 SNEGSKA (reference sequence). The CDR3 region has the DNA TGCAGTGCTAGGTGGGGGATGACTTATGGCTACACCTTC. Its translation is CSARWGMTYGYTF.

This clonotype was seen ten or more times. The V gene is TRBV6-2 or TRBV6-3, the J gene TRBJ1-1; D perhaps matches TRBD1 (5 bases). Germline values: CDR1 MNHEY, CDR2 SVGEGT. CDR3 length: 17 amino acids. The V and J ends lost 1 base and 4 bases respectively, with 19 bases between them. This chain's CDR3 is CASSYFLTGRYVTEAFF. In DNA form, the CDR3 reads TGTGCCAGCAGTTACTTCCTAACAGGTAGATACGTCACTGAAGCTTTCTTT.